One sample yielded the 8 T cell receptor beta chains listed below, sequenced in a study of vaccination and CD4 T cells after COVID-19. These receptors' antigens are unknown. Treatment indicated: approximately nine-day PBMC culture with coronavirus spike peptide pools or control peptides (ViraFEST assay). Cultured CD4+ T-cell DNA underwent Oncomine TCR Beta short-read sequencing. TCRdb used MiXCR to reprocess the PCR reads, holding one entry per CDR3 protein. The data hold about 15,000 distinct CDR3 sequences, with about 40% observed a single time. Sequenced material: cultured CD4+ T cells from blood. The receptors here all came from a human donor with COVID-19.

This sequence joins TRBV7-9 and TRBJ1-1; D may be TRBD1 (6 bases). The CDR3 loop spans 14 amino acids. Germline CDR1 and CDR2: SEHNR and FQNEAQ (reference sequence). Trimming stripped 11 bases from V and 5 bases from J, with 21 bases between. The CDR3 protein is CACQAGASGTEAFF. In nucleotides, the CDR3 is TGTGCCTGTCAGGCGGGGGCCTCGGGGACTGAAGCTTTCTTT.

The V call is TRBV5-1, the J call TRBJ1-1; weak D call: TRBD1 (5 bases). The germline V gene encodes CDR1 SGHRS and CDR2 YFSETQ. The CDR3 is 13 amino acids. V lost 3 bases, J lost 2 bases, and 8 bases lay in between. CDR3 in amino acids: CASSSGDNTEAFF. The CDR3 coding sequence is TGCGCCAGCAGCTCGGGGGACAACACTGAAGCTTTCTTT.

The CDR3 loop reads CAWSVQGLSSYNEQFF. CDR3 nucleotides: TGTGCCTGGAGTGTACAGGGGCTAAGCTCCTACAATGAGCAGTTCTTC. The chain links TRBV30 to TRBJ2-1, with TRBD1 identical over 7 bases. From germline, CDR1 is GTSNPN and CDR2 SVGIG (reference sequence). This CDR3 region has 16 residues. After removal of 0 bases from V and 0 bases from J, the junction contained 5 bases not matched to a gene.

This clonotype turned up a few times. The genes are TRBV27 and TRBJ1-3, with D perhaps TRBD1 (5 bases). Germline CDR1 is MNHEY and CDR2 is SMNVEV (reference sequence). V was trimmed by 5 bases and J by 2 bases, leaving 10 bases between them. CDR3 length equals 14 residues. CDR3 loop: CASSGGRPGNTIYF. In DNA form, the CDR3 reads TGTGCCAGCAGTGGGGGGAGGCCTGGAAACACCATATATTTT.

This clonotype was seen a few times. The CDR3: CASRGQYSNQPQHF. The CDR3 nucleotides are TGTGCCAGCAGGGGACAGTATAGCAATCAGCCCCAGCATTTT. V usage is TRBV6-1 and J usage is TRBJ1-5; 7 bases fit TRBD1. V gave up 6 bases and J gave up 0 bases; unmatched junction bases: 2. This CDR3 is built from 14 residues. The V gene's germline CDR1 is MNHNS and CDR2 SASEGT.

This clonotype was seen a handful of times. The chain is built from TRBV30 and TRBJ1-5, with D possibly matching TRBD1 (5 bases). With 1 base removed from V and 0 bases from J, the gap between germline ends came to 10 bases. The CDR3 spans 15 residues. Germline lookup yields CDR1 GTSNPN and CDR2 SVGIG (reference sequence). The CDR3 protein is CAWSGQSYSNQPQHF. The CDR3 DNA reads as TGTGCCTGGAGTGGACAGTCCTATAGCAATCAGCCCCAGCATTTT.

V is TRBV5-1 and J is TRBJ2-5; either TRBD1 or TRBD2 may fit D (5 bases each). Per the germline V gene, CDR1 is SGHRS and CDR2 is YFSETQ. This CDR3 region has 15 residues. V was shortened by 5 bases and J by 1 base, with 15 bases between the two germline ends. The CDR3: CASRLQGDTQETQYF. The CDR3, as DNA: TGCGCCAGCAGGCTGCAGGGAGACACCCAAGAGACCCAGTACTTC. The full variable domain, its missing parts supplied by reference TRBV5-1 and TRBJ2-5, is KAGVTQTPRYLIKTRGQQVTLSCSPISGHRSVSWYQQTPGQGLQFLFEYFSETQRNKGNFPGRFSGRQFSNSRSEMNVSTLELGDSALYLCASRLQGDTQETQYFGPGTRLLVL.

The chain links TRBV18 to TRBJ2-2; a possible D gene is TRBD2 (6 bases). This CDR3 contains 16 residues. CDR1 and CDR2 from the germline V gene are KGHSH and LQKENI. With 3 bases removed from V and 2 bases from J, the gap between germline ends came to 13 bases. CDR3 bases: TGTGCCAGCTCACCCGCCGCCGGGAGCAACACCGGGGAGCTGTTTTTT. It translates to CASSPAAGSNTGELFF.